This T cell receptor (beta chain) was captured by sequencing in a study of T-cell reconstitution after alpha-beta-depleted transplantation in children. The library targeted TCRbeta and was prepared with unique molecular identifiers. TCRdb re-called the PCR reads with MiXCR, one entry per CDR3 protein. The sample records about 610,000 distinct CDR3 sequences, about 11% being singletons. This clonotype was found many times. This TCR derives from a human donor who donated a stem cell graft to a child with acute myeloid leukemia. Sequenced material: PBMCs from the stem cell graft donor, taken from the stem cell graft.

The CDR3 loop reads CSAPVWDRGVGEQYF. CDR3 coding DNA: TGCAGTGCCCCAGTCTGGGACAGGGGGGTGGGGGAGCAGTACTTC. This chain joins TRBV20-1 and TRBJ2-7; 11 bases match TRBD1. The germline CDR1 and CDR2 sequences are DFQATT and SNEGSKA (reference sequence). The CDR3 runs 15 residues. With 6 bases clipped from V and 7 bases from J, the junction kept 14 bases outside the gene matches.